Described below is a single T cell receptor beta chain sequence and its context. Its antigen is as yet unknown. No patient had autoimmune disease or received systemic immunosuppression. This record comes from a study of OX40 agonist ivuxolimab in advanced cancers. General observations from the study: Determination of antigen specificity was not performed for the expanded peripheral T cells. At 0.1 to 3.0 mg/kg and by week 6, CD4+ and CD8+ T cells in the blood had expanded clonally. Expanded clones were, on average, more numerous among CD8+ T cells than CD4+.

Repertoires were generated with immunoSEQ multiplex PCR, while TCRdb's copy carries only in-frame clones and drops some. The sample lists tens of thousands of clones; 80% to 90% were seen once. Germline-derived CDR1 and CDR2 are SQVTM and ANQGSEA. The length of the CDR3 is 12 residues. V was trimmed by 8 bases and J by 0 bases, leaving 10 bases between them. V usage is TRBV29-1 and J usage is TRBJ1-1; D uncertain. The origin of this receptor is an adult with an advanced solid tumor such as melanoma, head and neck, liver or kidney cancer. Here the sequenced sample was CD4+ or CD8+ T cells sorted from blood, taken in a trial of the OX40 agonist ivuxolimab. Written as DNA, the CDR3 is TGCAGCTTTAAGCGACTGAACACTGAAGCTTTCTTT. It encodes CSFKRLNTEAFF.